This TCR beta chain was recovered during a study of blood T cells in healthy people across ages. Comments on this clonotype: A much larger clone lies a single base off, so this may be a read error.

A sample-barcoded 5' primer and a J-beta primer mix were used in a second PCR of roughly 6 to 11 cycles. TCRdb redid the calling of the 5' RACE reads with MiXCR, one entry per CDR3 protein. The table has approximately 700,000 distinct CDR3 sequences, about a third seen once. The V gene end was trimmed by 5 bases and the J gene end by 7 bases; junction bases not matched to a gene: 15. The CDR3 extends over 16 amino acids. Germline CDR1 ENHRY, CDR2 SYGVKD. The chain carries TRBV10-3 and TRBJ2-7, with 9 positions matching TRBD1. Specimen: blood. The sequence was obtained from a woman aged 80 or older in good health. The CDR3, as DNA: TGTGCCATCAGTTCCACAGGGGGCAGTGGTTACAATGAGCAGTACTTC. Amino acids: CAISSTGGSGYNEQYF.